This entry describes one T cell receptor (beta chain). The data originate from a study of ipilimumab plus nivolumab after autologous stem cell transplantation. The germline V and J ends were trimmed by 4 bases and 1 base, with 19 bases remaining between them. The CDR3 runs 17 residues. Germline V CDR1 and CDR2: SGHKS, YYEKEE (reference sequence). Only in-frame clones appear in the TCRdb table, and some are missing; sequencing was by immunoSEQ multiplex PCR. Of approximately 15,000 clones listed, approximately 79% are singletons. Starting 14 to 28 days after autologous transplant, ipilimumab 1 mg/kg was given.

The chain has TRBV5-5 and TRBJ2-3; D is unclear. The TCR sequence derives from a male donor with diffuse large B-cell lymphoma. The sample here was PBMCs, taken in a trial of ipilimumab plus nivolumab as post-transplant consolidation. The CDR3 DNA reads TGTGCCAGCAGCGCACAATTACTGAGCCTCGGCACAGATACGCAGTATTTT. Translated, it gives CASSAQLLSLGTDTQYF.